A single TCR beta chain is shown here with its context. In the authors' workflow: It was from reference gene primer amplification that nucleated cell counts were estimated. Assay used: immunoSEQ multiplex PCR; TCRdb lists only in-frame clones, some missing. The V and J calls and clone size come from that table; D and trimming were worked out from the DNA. The sample holds tens of thousands of clones; about 79% are singletons and the top ten take approximately 28%. This record belongs to a study of blood T cell repertoires in COVID-19. Overall study: Some COVID-19 samples were acute and others convalescent; all came from the United States, Italy and Spain. The analysed material was cDNA or gDNA that came from T cells, B-cell-depleted T cells, or PBMCs.

Input material: peripheral blood. The receptor comes from a man in his 70s with acute or convalescent COVID-19.

CDR3 nucleotide sequence: TGTGCCAGCTCCGCGACAGGGTTAAGCTCTGGAAACACCATATATTTT. Translating gives CASSATGLSSGNTIYF. J is TRBJ1-3 and V is TRBV18; TRBD1 agrees at 7 bases. Germline V gene lookup returns CDR1 KGHSH and CDR2 LQKENI. The CDR3 length is 16 residues. Trimming took 6 bases from V and 0 from J; bases not matched to a gene: 8.